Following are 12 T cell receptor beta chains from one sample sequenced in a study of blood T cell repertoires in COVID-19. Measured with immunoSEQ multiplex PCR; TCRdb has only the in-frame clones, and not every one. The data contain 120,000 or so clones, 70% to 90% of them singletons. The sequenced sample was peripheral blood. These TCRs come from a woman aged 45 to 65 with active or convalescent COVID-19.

CDR3 sequence: CASSIDLTIMNTEAFF. The CDR3 DNA sequence: TGTGCCAGTAGTATAGATCTGACAATCATGAACACTGAAGCTTTCTTT. This chain links TRBV19 with TRBJ1-1; the D is unclear. This CDR3 comprises 16 residues. The V and J ends lost 0 bases and 0 bases respectively, with 11 bases between them. Per germline, CDR1 LNHDA and CDR2 SQIVND (reference sequence).

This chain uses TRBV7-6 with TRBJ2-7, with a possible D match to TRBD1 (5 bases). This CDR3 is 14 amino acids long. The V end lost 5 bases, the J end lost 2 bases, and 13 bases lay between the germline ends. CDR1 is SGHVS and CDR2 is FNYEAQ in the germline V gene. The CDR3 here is CASSATGQAYEQYF. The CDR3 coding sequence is TGTGCCAGCAGCGCCACAGGCCAGGCCTACGAGCAGTACTTC.

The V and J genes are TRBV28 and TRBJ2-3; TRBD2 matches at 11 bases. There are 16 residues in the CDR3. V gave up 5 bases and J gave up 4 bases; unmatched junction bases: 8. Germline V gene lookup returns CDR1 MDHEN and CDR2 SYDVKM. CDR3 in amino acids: CASSVELAGAADTQYF. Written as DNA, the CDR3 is TGTGCCAGCAGTGTCGAACTAGCGGGAGCGGCAGATACGCAGTATTTT.

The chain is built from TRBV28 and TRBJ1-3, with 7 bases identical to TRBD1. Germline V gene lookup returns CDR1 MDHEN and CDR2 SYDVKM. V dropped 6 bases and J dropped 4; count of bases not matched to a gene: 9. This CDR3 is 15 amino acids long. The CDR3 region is CASRFDRVQGNTIYF. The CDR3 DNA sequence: TGTGCCAGCAGGTTTGACAGGGTGCAAGGAAACACCATATATTTT.

CDR3 in amino acids: CASSSSDIDGYTF. For the CDR3, the DNA is TGTGCCAGCAGCTCCTCGGACATTGATGGCTACACCTTC. The chain couples TRBV7-8 to TRBJ1-2; possible D gene TRBD1, 5 bases. V lost 4 bases and J 6 bases, leaving 12 bases between the germline ends. The germline V gene encodes CDR1 SGHVS and CDR2 FQNEAQ. The CDR3 loop spans 13 amino acids.

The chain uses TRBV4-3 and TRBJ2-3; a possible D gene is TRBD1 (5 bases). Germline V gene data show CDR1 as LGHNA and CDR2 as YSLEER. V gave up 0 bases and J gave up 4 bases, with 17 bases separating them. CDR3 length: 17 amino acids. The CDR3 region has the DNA TGCGCCAGCAGCCAAGATGTACAGGTATCCGCGCCAGATACGCAGTATTTT. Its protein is CASSQDVQVSAPDTQYF.

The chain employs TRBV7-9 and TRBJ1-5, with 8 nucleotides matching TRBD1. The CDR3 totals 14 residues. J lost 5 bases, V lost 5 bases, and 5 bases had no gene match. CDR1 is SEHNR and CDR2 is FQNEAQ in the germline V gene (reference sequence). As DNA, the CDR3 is TGTGCCAGCAGCCCGTCGGACAGGGATCAGCCCCAGCATTTT. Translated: CASSPSDRDQPQHF.

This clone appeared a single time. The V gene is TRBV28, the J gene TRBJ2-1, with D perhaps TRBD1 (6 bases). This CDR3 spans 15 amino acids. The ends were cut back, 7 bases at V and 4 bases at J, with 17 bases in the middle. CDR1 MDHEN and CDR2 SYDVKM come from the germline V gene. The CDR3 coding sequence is TGTGCCAGCACCCTAGACAGGAGTCAATACAATGAGCAGTTCTTC. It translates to CASTLDRSQYNEQFF.

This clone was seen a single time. The CDR3 DNA sequence: TGTGCCATCAGTGAGTTGGAGGACCTTGGGGAGCAGTACTTC. Its protein product is CAISELEDLGEQYF. V usage is TRBV10-3 and J usage is TRBJ2-7, with D tentatively TRBD2 (5 bases). There are 14 residues in the CDR3. Trimming took off 1 base at V and 7 bases at J, with 14 bases between the two ends. The germline V gene encodes CDR1 ENHRY and CDR2 SYGVKD.

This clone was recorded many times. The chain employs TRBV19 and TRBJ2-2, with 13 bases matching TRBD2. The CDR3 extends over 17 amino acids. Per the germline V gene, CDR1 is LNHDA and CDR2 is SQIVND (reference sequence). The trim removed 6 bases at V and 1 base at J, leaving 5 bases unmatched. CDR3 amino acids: CASRGLAGVRNTGELFF. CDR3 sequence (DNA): TGTGCCAGTAGAGGACTAGCGGGAGTAAGGAACACCGGGGAGCTGTTTTTT.

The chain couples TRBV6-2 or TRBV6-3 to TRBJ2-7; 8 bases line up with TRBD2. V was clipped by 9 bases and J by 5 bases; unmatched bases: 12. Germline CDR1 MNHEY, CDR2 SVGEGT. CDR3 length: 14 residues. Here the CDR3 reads CASSSGTSSNEQYF. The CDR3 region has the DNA TGTGCCAGTAGCTCCGGGACTAGTAGCAACGAGCAGTACTTC.

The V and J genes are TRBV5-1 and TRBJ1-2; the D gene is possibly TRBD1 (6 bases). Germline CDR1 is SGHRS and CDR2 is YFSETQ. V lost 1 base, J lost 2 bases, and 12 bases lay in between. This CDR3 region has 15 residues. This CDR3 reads CASSLYPGGNYGYTF. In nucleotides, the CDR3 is TGCGCCAGCAGCTTGTATCCGGGGGGCAACTATGGCTACACCTTC.